Included here is one T cell receptor beta chain sequence, with context. This record belongs to a study of radiotherapy plus CTLA-4 blockade in lung cancer. Each patient with chemo-refractory metastatic non-small-cell lung cancer was treated with focal radiation plus CTLA-4 blockade using ipilimumab. Profiled with immunoSEQ multiplex PCR; TCRdb holds only in-frame clones, not every one. Of tens of thousands of clones in the sample, roughly 70% were seen once. The length of the CDR3 is 16 residues. Trimming shortened V by 0 bases and J by 0 bases, and 9 bases separated the two germline ends. The V gene's germline CDR1 is MGHRA and CDR2 YSYEKL.

The source was peripheral blood, collected from a patient treated with radiotherapy plus ipilimumab. The receptor comes from a human donor with non-small cell lung cancer who had stable disease on radiotherapy plus ipilimumab. The chain links TRBV4-1 to TRBJ2-1; the D is unclear. The CDR3 reads CASSQEALSSYNEQFF. The CDR3 DNA is TGCGCCAGCAGCCAAGAAGCGTTGAGCTCCTACAATGAGCAGTTCTTC.